This TCR beta chain was recovered during a study of T cells after yellow fever vaccination. This clonotype has just a few counts. With V trimmed by 4 bases and J by 1 base, 2 bases remained unmatched. Germline V gene sequence: CDR1 MGHRA, CDR2 YSYEKL. CDR3 length: 16 residues. TCRdb redid the calling of the 5' RACE reads with MiXCR, one entry per CDR3 protein. The repertoire includes some 260,000 distinct CDR3 sequences, around 5.3% of them detected once, and under 3.5% sits in the top ten. The clonotype comes from a man younger than 35 who received the YFV17D yellow fever vaccine. The chain is built from TRBV4-1 and TRBJ2-6, with 9 bases matching TRBD1. This specimen consisted of CD4+ T cells sorted from PBMCs, obtained on the day of the yellow fever booster vaccination. The CDR3 nucleotides are TGCGCCAGCAGCCGTGGACAGGGGTCTGGGGCCAACGTCCTGACTTTC. Amino acids: CASSRGQGSGANVLTF.